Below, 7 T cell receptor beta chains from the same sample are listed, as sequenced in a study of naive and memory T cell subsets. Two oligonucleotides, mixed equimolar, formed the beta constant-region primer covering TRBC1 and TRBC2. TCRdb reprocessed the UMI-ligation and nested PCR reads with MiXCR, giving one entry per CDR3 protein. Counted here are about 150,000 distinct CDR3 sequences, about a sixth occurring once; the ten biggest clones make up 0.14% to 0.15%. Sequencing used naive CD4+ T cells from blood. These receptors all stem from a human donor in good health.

The chain's CDR3 is CASSQTLRSGRPTGELFF. The CDR3 DNA reads TGTGCCAGCAGTCAGACCCTCCGGAGCGGGAGGCCCACCGGGGAGCTGTTTTTT. This sequence joins TRBV6-2 or TRBV6-3 and TRBJ2-2; 9 nucleotides line up with TRBD2. This CDR3 is 18 amino acids long. With 5 bases clipped from V and 4 bases from J, the junction kept 14 bases outside the gene matches. Germline CDR1 and CDR2: MNHEY and SVGEGT.

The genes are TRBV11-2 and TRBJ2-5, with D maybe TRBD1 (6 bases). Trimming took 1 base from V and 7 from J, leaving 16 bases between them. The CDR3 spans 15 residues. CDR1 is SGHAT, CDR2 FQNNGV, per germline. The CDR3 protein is CASSLGTAYMATQYF. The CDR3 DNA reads TGTGCCAGCAGCTTAGGGACAGCGTACATGGCGACCCAGTACTTC.

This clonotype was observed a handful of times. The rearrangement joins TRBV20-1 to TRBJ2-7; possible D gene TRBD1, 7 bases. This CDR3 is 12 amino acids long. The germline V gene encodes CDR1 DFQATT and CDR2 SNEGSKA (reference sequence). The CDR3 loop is CGGTEGSYEQYF. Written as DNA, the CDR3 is TGCGGGGGGACAGAGGGTTCCTACGAGCAGTACTTC.

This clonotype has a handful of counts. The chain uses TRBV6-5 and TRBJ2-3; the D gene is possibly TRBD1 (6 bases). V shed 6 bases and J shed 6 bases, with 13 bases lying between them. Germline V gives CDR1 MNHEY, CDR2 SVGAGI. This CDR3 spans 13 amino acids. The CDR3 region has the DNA TGTGCCAGCAGGGAAGACAGGCAGGATACGCAGTATTTT. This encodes CASREDRQDTQYF.

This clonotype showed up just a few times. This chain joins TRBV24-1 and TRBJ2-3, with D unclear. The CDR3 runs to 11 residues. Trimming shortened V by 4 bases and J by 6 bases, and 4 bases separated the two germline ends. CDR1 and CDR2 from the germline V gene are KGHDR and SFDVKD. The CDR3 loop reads CATSDEDTQYF. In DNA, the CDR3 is TGTGCCACCAGTGACGAGGATACGCAGTATTTT.

CDR3 nucleotide sequence: TGTGCCAGCAGCGTAGCGGGAGTAGGGGTAGATACGCAGTATTTT. It specifies CASSVAGVGVDTQYF. This rearrangement joins TRBV9 to TRBJ2-3, with a possible D match to TRBD2 (6 bases). Germline V gives CDR1 SGDLS, CDR2 YYNGEE. The V and J ends lost 0 bases and 5 bases respectively, with 13 bases between them. CDR3 length: 15 amino acids. Full variable domain (missing parts from reference TRBV9 and TRBJ2-3): DSGVTQTPKHLITATGQRVTLRCSPRSGDLSVYWYQQSLDQGLQFLIQYYNGEERAKGNILERFSAQQFPDLHSELNLSSLELGDSALYFCASSVAGVGVDTQYFGPGTRLTVL.

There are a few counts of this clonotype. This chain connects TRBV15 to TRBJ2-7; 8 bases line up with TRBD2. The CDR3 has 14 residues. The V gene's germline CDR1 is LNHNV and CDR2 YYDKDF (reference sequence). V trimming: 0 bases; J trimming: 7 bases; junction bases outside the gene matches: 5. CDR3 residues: CATSREGREEEQYF. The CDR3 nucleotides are TGTGCCACCAGCAGAGAGGGGCGGGAGGAAGAGCAGTACTTC.